The 32 T cell receptor beta chains reported below all come from one sample, sequenced in a study of blood T cell repertoires in COVID-19. Using immunoSEQ multiplex PCR, the repertoire was profiled, and TCRdb retains in-frame clones only, with some absent. This table has about 140,000 clones, roughly 80% appearing once. Material: peripheral blood. These receptors all stem from an older woman with acute or convalescent COVID-19.

The chain joins TRBV28 to TRBJ1-1, with D maybe TRBD1 (5 bases). The CDR3 covers 16 residues. CDR1 and CDR2 from the germline V gene are MDHEN and SYDVKM. V shed 3 bases and J shed 7 bases, with 21 bases lying between them. CDR3 residues: CASSFYGGSILGEAFF. The CDR3 DNA reads TGTGCCAGCAGTTTTTATGGGGGGAGCATTCTTGGTGAAGCTTTCTTT.

This clone was detected a few times. The chain joins TRBV19 to TRBJ1-6; no clear D. The CDR3 covers 14 residues. V was pared by 5 bases and J by 7 bases, with 12 bases between. CDR1 and CDR2 from the germline V gene are LNHDA and SQIVND (reference sequence). The DNA for the CDR3 is TGTGCCAGTAGTGGCGGCTTGACGAATTCACCCCTCCACTTT. Translated, it gives CASSGGLTNSPLHF.

This rearrangement joins TRBV11-3 to TRBJ2-7, with D possibly TRBD2 on 9 matching bases. CDR1 is SGHNT, CDR2 YENEEA, per germline. Trimming took off 5 bases at V and 5 bases at J, with 16 bases between the two ends. The CDR3 consists of 14 residues. Here the CDR3 DNA reads TGTGCCAGCAGCCAGGGGGCGGGGGGGCACGAGCAGTACTTC. It codes for CASSQGAGGHEQYF. The variable domain in full, with the rest retrieved from reference TRBV11-3 and TRBJ2-7, is EAGVVQSPRYKIIEKKQPVAFWCNPISGHNTLYWYLQNLGQGPELLIRYENEEAVDDSQLPKDRFSAERLKGVDSTLKIQPAELGDSAVYLCASSQGAGGHEQYFGPGTRLTVT.

Remarks on this clone: The same CDR3 can be traced to other DNA sequences in this sample. The chain links TRBV28 to TRBJ1-2; D not resolved. This CDR3 is built from 12 residues. Trimming took off 2 bases at V and 2 bases at J, with 3 bases between the two ends. Germline values: CDR1 MDHEN, CDR2 SYDVKM. The CDR3 bases are TGTGCCAGCAGTTTACTCAACTATGGCTACACCTTC. This sequence encodes CASSLLNYGYTF.

The chain's CDR3 is CASSIQGWDEKLFF. The CDR3 DNA reads TGTGCCAGCAGTATACAGGGGTGGGATGAAAAACTGTTTTTT. The chain is built from TRBV2 and TRBJ1-4; 7 nucleotides align to TRBD1. V dropped 5 bases and J dropped 6; count of bases not matched to a gene: 6. The CDR3 has 14 amino acids. In germline, CDR1 is SNHLY, CDR2 FYNNEI.

V usage is TRBV30 and J usage is TRBJ1-5; D unresolved. Trimming cost V 0 bases and J 7 bases, with 22 bases left between them. CDR1 GTSNPN and CDR2 SVGIG come from the germline V gene (reference sequence). The CDR3 length is 17 residues. The CDR3 region has the DNA TGTGCCTGGAGTGTACAAAGTCCGGGGTTTTCGAGCCAGCCCCAGCATTTT. Its protein product is CAWSVQSPGFSSQPQHF.

The chain recombines TRBV10-3 with TRBJ2-7, with 8 bases aligning to TRBD2. With V trimmed by 6 bases and J by 0 bases, 4 bases remained unmatched. Germline CDR1 and CDR2: ENHRY and SYGVKD. This CDR3 is 14 amino acids long. In DNA, the CDR3 is TGTGCCATCAGAAATAGCGGGAACTCCTACGAGCAGTACTTC. The encoded protein is CAIRNSGNSYEQYF.

The rearrangement links TRBV24-1 to TRBJ2-1; 9 bases are a match to TRBD1. With V trimmed by 2 bases and J by 6 bases, 7 bases remained unmatched. The CDR3 spans 16 residues. Germline V gives CDR1 KGHDR, CDR2 SFDVKD. In nucleotides, the CDR3 is TGTGCCACCAGTGATTACGGACAGGGGCGGGTCAATGAGCAGTTCTTC. Its translation: CATSDYGQGRVNEQFF.

This clone was counted a few times. The chain is built from TRBV19 and TRBJ1-5, with TRBD1 identical over 7 bases. Germline values: CDR1 LNHDA, CDR2 SQIVND (reference sequence). J gave up 9 bases and V 2 bases, and 4 bases lay outside the gene matches. The CDR3 totals 13 residues. The CDR3 DNA reads TGTGCCAGTAGTATAAAGGGGGACAGGCCCCAGCATTTT. Protein: CASSIKGDRPQHF.

The genes are TRBV19 and TRBJ1-2, with 8 bases identical to TRBD1. CDR1 is LNHDA, CDR2 SQIVND, per germline (reference sequence). V lost 1 base and J lost 4; bases outside the gene matches: 5. The CDR3 is 15 residues long. Here the CDR3 DNA reads TGTGCCAGTAGTATAGTCGGGACAGGAGGCTATGGCTACACCTTC. Its translation: CASSIVGTGGYGYTF.

This clone was counted once. V is TRBV28 and J is TRBJ2-7, with 8 bases matching TRBD1. Germline CDR1 is MDHEN and CDR2 is SYDVKM. This CDR3 has 12 residues. The V gene end was trimmed by 6 bases and the J gene end by 5 bases; junction bases not matched to a gene: 3. CDR3 nucleotides: TGTGCCAGCAGAGGGACAGGACACGAGCAGTACTTC. This translates into CASRGTGHEQYF.

The V gene is TRBV20-1, the J gene TRBJ2-1; the D gene is possibly TRBD2 (6 bases). The CDR3 is 13 amino acids. Germline CDR1 reads DFQATT; CDR2 reads SNEGSKA (reference sequence). V gave up 3 bases and J gave up 2 bases, with 8 bases separating them. The DNA of the CDR3 is TGCAGTGCTAGTGCTAGCGCCTACAATGAGCAGTTCTTC. Translated, it gives CSASASAYNEQFF.

This clone was counted a few times. The chain joins TRBV9 to TRBJ1-3, with D hard to call. This CDR3 has 14 amino acids. Germline V gives CDR1 SGDLS, CDR2 YYNGEE. V lost 4 bases and J lost 2, with 10 bases in between. The CDR3 bases are TGTGCCAGCAGCCCCCAGGTGCCTGGAAACACCATATATTTT. It specifies CASSPQVPGNTIYF.

The rearrangement uses TRBV5-1 and TRBJ2-1, with TRBD2 matching over 13 bases. The CDR3 covers 15 residues. Germline V gives CDR1 SGHRS, CDR2 YFSETQ. J gave up 9 bases and V 3 bases, and 6 bases lay outside the gene matches. The CDR3 loop reads CASSSLAGGQGEQFF. The CDR3 coding sequence is TGCGCCAGCAGCTCACTAGCGGGAGGGCAGGGTGAGCAGTTCTTC.

There are a few counts of this clone. The genes are TRBV28 and TRBJ2-5; D is possibly TRBD1 (6 bases). There are 15 residues in the CDR3. The germline gives CDR1 MDHEN, CDR2 SYDVKM. V dropped 5 bases and J dropped 4 bases, with 17 bases sitting between them. CDR3 in amino acids: CASSTGQPTGETQYF. The CDR3 coding sequence is TGTGCCAGCAGTACCGGACAGCCTACAGGAGAGACCCAGTACTTC.

This sequence joins TRBV25-1 and TRBJ2-1; TRBD1 might be the D (5 bases). Germline V CDR1 and CDR2: MGHDK, SYGVNS. The CDR3 length is 17 residues. Trimming left V 1 base short and J 0 bases short, with 13 bases between. The CDR3 DNA reads as TGTGCCAGCAGTGAATTGATGGTTCAGGGCTCCTACAATGAGCAGTTCTTC. Translation gives CASSELMVQGSYNEQFF.

This rearrangement joins TRBV6-2 or TRBV6-3 to TRBJ1-5, with 9 bases fitting TRBD1. With V trimmed by 5 bases and J by 1 base, 12 bases remained unmatched. This CDR3 has 18 amino acids. Germline V gives CDR1 MNHEY, CDR2 SVGEGT. CDR3 protein: CASSNRDRELWSNQPQHF. CDR3 coding DNA: TGTGCCAGCAGTAACCGGGACAGGGAGCTTTGGAGCAATCAGCCCCAGCATTTT.

The chain links TRBV10-1 to TRBJ2-7, with D perhaps matching TRBD1 (7 bases). V gave up 4 bases and J gave up 5 bases, with 12 bases separating them. Per the germline V gene, CDR1 is WNHNN and CDR2 is SYGVQD (reference sequence). This CDR3 region has 13 residues. The CDR3 DNA follows: TGCGCCAGCAGTGGACAGGGAGGCAACGAGCAGTACTTC. This gives the protein CASSGQGGNEQYF.

This sequence joins TRBV2 and TRBJ1-1; 7 bases map to TRBD1. CDR3 length equals 13 residues. The junction had 3 bases not matched to a gene; V was cut back by 3 bases and J by 5 bases. Germline V lookup: CDR1 SNHLY, CDR2 FYNNEI. CDR3 region: CASSDRGWTEAFF. CDR3 coding DNA: TGTGCCAGCAGTGACAGGGGGTGGACTGAAGCTTTCTTT.

The CDR3 sequence is CATIDQGGVSSYEQYF. DNA for the CDR3: TGTGCCACCATTGACCAGGGCGGGGTAAGCTCCTACGAGCAGTACTTC. The chain combines TRBV6-1 with TRBJ2-7, with D tentatively TRBD2 (6 bases). The CDR3 runs to 16 residues. In germline, CDR1 is MNHNS, CDR2 SASEGT. Trimming took off 10 bases at V and 0 bases at J, with 22 bases between the two ends.

This CDR3 reads CASSQAGLNTEAFF. The CDR3, as DNA: TGTGCCAGCAGCCAAGCAGGGTTGAACACTGAAGCTTTCTTT. V and J are TRBV3-1 (or the pseudogene TRBV3-2) and TRBJ1-1; D may be TRBD1 (5 bases). The length of the CDR3 is 14 residues. The germline CDR1 and CDR2 sequences are LGHDT and YNNKEL (reference sequence). With 1 base removed from V and 0 bases from J, the gap between germline ends came to 6 bases.

The chain links TRBV5-4 to TRBJ2-1, with a possible D match to TRBD1 (6 bases). The CDR3 loop spans 13 amino acids. The V gene lost 1 base and the J gene lost 9 bases, with 11 bases spanning the gap. CDR1 is SGHNT and CDR2 is YYREEE in the germline V gene (reference sequence). The CDR3 sequence is CASSLTGFTEQFF. CDR3 DNA sequence: TGTGCCAGCAGCTTGACAGGGTTCACTGAGCAGTTCTTC. Based on the CDR3 plus reference TRBV5-4 and TRBJ2-1, the full variable domain is ETGVTQSPTHLIKTRGQQVTLRCSSQSGHNTVSWYQQALGQGPQFIFQYYREEENGRGNFPPRFSGLQFPNYSSELNVNALELDDSALYLCASSLTGFTEQFFGPGTRLTVL.

J is TRBJ1-4 and V is TRBV27, with 10 bases fitting TRBD1. Germline V CDR1 and CDR2: MNHEY, SMNVEV (reference sequence). Losses at the gene ends were 6 bases for V and 4 bases for J; bases not matched to a gene: 2. The CDR3 spans 14 residues. The CDR3 DNA is TGTGCCAGCAGCCGGGACAGGGGTAATGAAAAACTGTTTTTT. It is translated as CASSRDRGNEKLFF.

J is TRBJ2-7 and V is TRBV28; 10 positions match TRBD2. Per the germline V gene, CDR1 is MDHEN and CDR2 is SYDVKM. The trim removed 5 bases at V and 4 bases at J, leaving 17 bases unmatched. The CDR3 is made up of 18 amino acids. This CDR3 reads CASSPSGPSGRAGYEQYF. Here the CDR3 DNA reads TGTGCCAGCAGTCCTTCCGGTCCAAGCGGGAGGGCCGGTTACGAGCAGTACTTC. Using reference TRBV28 and TRBJ2-7 for the parts outside the CDR3, the full variable domain is DVKVTQSSRYLVKRTGEKVFLECVQDMDHENMFWYRQDPGLGLRLIYFSYDVKMKEKGDIPEGYSVSREKKERFSLILESASTNQTSMYLCASSPSGPSGRAGYEQYFGPGTRLTVT.

This clone was found a few times. This sequence joins TRBV21-1 and TRBJ1-6; TRBD1 is the table's D call, not checked against the DNA. TRBV21-1 is a known pseudogene. This CDR3 region has 15 residues. The CDR3 nucleotides read TGTGCCAGCCTCAACTCAGGGGGCTCTGGTTCACCCCTCCACTTT. Its protein product is CASLNSGGSGSPLHF.

The table lists this clone with a few counts. V gene TRBV28 combines with J gene TRBJ2-1, with 10 bases fitting TRBD1. Unmatched junction bases numbered 12, after V lost 4 bases and J lost 9 bases. This CDR3 contains 16 residues. The germline V gene has CDR1 MDHEN and CDR2 SYDVKM. CDR3 DNA: TGTGCCAGCAGTTGGCTCCGGGACAGGGGTGATAGTGAGCAGTTCTTC. It specifies CASSWLRDRGDSEQFF.

The rearrangement joins TRBV27 to TRBJ1-5; 9 nucleotides align to TRBD1. J was trimmed by 3 bases and V by 5 bases; bases with no gene match: 8. The germline gives CDR1 MNHEY, CDR2 SMNVEV (reference sequence). The CDR3 is 16 residues long. The CDR3 sequence: CASSGAGTGHNQPQHF. Here the CDR3 DNA reads TGTGCCAGCAGTGGCGCCGGGACAGGGCACAATCAGCCCCAGCATTTT.

The genes are TRBV12-3 or TRBV12-4 and TRBJ1-2; 7 nucleotides line up with TRBD1. CDR3 length equals 13 residues. With V trimmed by 7 bases and J by 2 bases, 4 bases remained unmatched. The CDR3 region has the DNA TGTGCCAGCACCCTGGACAGGAACTATGGCTACACCTTC. Its protein product is CASTLDRNYGYTF.

The gene calls are TRBV5-1 and TRBJ1-3, with a weak D call TRBD1 (5 bases). The germline V gene has CDR1 SGHRS and CDR2 YFSETQ. The CDR3 extends over 15 amino acids. The V and J ends lost 3 bases and 1 base respectively, with 11 bases between them. Here the CDR3 DNA reads TGCGCCAGCAGCTCTGCAGGGAATTCTGGAAACACCATATATTTT. Translated: CASSSAGNSGNTIYF.

The chain employs TRBV15 and TRBJ1-3; D unclear. V was clipped by 0 bases and J by 4 bases, with 13 bases between them. CDR1 LNHNV and CDR2 YYDKDF come from the germline V gene (reference sequence). The CDR3 consists of 16 residues. In nucleotides, the CDR3 is TGTGCCACCAGCAGAGATCCTGGGGAGCGAGGAAACACCATATATTTT. Translated: CATSRDPGERGNTIYF.

V usage is TRBV18 and J usage is TRBJ1-1; possible D gene TRBD1, 6 bases. The CDR3 is 14 residues long. Trimming took 5 bases from V and 1 from J, leaving 11 bases between them. Germline CDR1 is KGHSH and CDR2 is LQKENI. CDR3 sequence reads: CASSKTGQNTEAFF. CDR3 coding DNA: TGTGCCAGCTCAAAAACGGGACAGAACACTGAAGCTTTCTTT.

The chain is built from TRBV18 and TRBJ1-2; 9 bases are shared with TRBD1. The CDR3 runs to 13 residues. Germline CDR1 is KGHSH and CDR2 is LQKENI. V dropped 3 bases and J dropped 6; count of bases not matched to a gene: 2. The CDR3 region has the DNA TGTGCCAGCTCACCGGGACAGGGTAATGGCTACACCTTC. Translation: CASSPGQGNGYTF. The full variable domain, completed using reference TRBV18 and TRBJ1-2, is NAGVMQNPRHLVRRRGQEARLRCSPMKGHSHVYWYRQLPEEGLKFMVYLQKENIIDESGMPKERFSAEFPKEGPSILRIQQVVRGDSAAYFCASSPGQGNGYTFGSGTRLTVV.